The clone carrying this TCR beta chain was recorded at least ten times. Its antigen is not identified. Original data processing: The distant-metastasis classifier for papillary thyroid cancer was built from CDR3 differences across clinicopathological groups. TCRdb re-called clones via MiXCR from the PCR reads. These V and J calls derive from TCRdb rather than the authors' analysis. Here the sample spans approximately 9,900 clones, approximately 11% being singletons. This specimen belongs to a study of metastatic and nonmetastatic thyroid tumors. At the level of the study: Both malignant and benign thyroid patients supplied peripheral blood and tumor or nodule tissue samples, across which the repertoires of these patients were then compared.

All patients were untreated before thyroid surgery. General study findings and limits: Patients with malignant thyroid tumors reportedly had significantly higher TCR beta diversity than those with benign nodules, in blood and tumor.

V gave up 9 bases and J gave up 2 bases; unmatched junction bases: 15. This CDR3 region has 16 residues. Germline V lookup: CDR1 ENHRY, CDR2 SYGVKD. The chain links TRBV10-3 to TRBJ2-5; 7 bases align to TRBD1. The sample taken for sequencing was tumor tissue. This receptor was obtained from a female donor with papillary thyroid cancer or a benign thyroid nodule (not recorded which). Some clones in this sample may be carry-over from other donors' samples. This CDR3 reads CAIGTKNQGVQETQYF. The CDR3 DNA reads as TGTGCCATAGGTACTAAAAATCAGGGGGTTCAAGAGACCCAGTACTTC.